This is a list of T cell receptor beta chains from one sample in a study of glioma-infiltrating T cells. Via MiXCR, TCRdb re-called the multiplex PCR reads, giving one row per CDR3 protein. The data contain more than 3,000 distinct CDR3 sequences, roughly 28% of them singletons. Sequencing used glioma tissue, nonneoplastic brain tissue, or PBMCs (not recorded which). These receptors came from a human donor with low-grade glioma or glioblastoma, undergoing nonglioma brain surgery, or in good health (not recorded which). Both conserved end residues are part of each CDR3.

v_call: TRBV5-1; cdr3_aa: CASSSLTGTTVPDTQYF
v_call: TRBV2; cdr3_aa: CASSESPEGYTF
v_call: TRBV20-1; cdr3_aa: CSASEQTNTGELFF
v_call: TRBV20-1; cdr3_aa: CSAPRGGGEAFF
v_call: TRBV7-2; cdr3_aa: CASSTQGQGKGQPQHF
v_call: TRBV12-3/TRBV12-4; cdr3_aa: CASSLMGAGQPQHF
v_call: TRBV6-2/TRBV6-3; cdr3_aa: CASSYSTRLAGGTDTQYF
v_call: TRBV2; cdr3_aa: CASSEGGPLQFF
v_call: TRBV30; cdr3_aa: CAWSVPSQDRGIEQYF
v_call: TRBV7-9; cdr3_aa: CASSHRTGADEQYF
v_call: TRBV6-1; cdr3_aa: CASRRGSGGSYEQYF
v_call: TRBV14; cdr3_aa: CASSQDLLRGYTF
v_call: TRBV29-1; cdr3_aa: CSAPGRGQALDTQYF
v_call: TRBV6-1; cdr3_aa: CASSELHHYNEQFF
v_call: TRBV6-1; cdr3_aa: CAIRAFATGIASNQPQHF
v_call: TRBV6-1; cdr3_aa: CASSEGGGAADTQYF
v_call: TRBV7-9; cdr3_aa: CASSFIGNTEAFF
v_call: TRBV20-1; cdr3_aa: CSARSIGAGLNTEAFF
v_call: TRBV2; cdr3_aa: CASRWTGGSQETQYF
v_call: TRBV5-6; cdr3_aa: CASSPRVYSNQPQHF
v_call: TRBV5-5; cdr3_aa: CASRFGTDQPQHF
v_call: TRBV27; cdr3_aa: CASSLSRQNNSPLHF
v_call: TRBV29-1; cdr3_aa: CSAARGEETQYF
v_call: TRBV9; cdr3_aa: CASSVATGHYNEQFF
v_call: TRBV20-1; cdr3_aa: CSARKEVAGGPDYNEQFF
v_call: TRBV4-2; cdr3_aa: CASSPLSGTGGMWSTEAFF
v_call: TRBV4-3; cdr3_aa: CASSQEVGAEAFF
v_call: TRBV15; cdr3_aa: CATSRVSAELLFF
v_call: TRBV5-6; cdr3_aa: CASSRSGETEAFF
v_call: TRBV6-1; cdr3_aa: CASRQTGTNEQFF
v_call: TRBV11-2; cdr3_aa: CASSLDSEGRRVGPGELFF
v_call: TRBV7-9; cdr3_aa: CASSSGTGGLFINSPLHF
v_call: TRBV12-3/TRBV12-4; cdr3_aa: CASSRGRQETQYF
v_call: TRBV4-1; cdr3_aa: CASNQERSSGNTIYF
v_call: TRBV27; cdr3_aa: CASSPPGHRSPNEKLFF
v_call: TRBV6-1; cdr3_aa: CASISLVTGGTYGYTF
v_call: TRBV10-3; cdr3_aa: CAIRRGTGASTTDTQYF
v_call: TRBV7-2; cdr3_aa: CASSPRFGGNTEAFF
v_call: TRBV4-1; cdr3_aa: CSSSQWASRDSRYNEQFF
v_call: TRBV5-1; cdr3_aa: CASSPLGAIQETQYF
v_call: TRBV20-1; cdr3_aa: CSAELQGSSYEQYF
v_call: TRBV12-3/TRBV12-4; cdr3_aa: CASSLSAPFSGNTVYF
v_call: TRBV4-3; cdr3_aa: CASSRTAQLGEKMFF
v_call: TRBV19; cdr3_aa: CTSSNLSNQPQHF
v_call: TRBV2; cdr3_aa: CASSEPGEASF